The clone carrying this TCR beta chain came up many times. Its antigen is as yet unknown. From the 5' RACE reads, TCRdb called clonotypes with MiXCR, one entry per CDR3 protein. The repertoire holds 700,000 to 950,000 distinct CDR3 sequences, roughly an eighth seen once, with roughly 1.5% in the top ten. CDR3 length equals 16 residues. Germline V gives CDR1 SGHAT, CDR2 FQNNGV. V was shortened by 5 bases and J by 0 bases, with 15 bases between the two germline ends. The record originates from a study of identical twins. Study results and caveats: Conclusions rested on cross-sectional statistics rather than following the same donors.

The same sample was also studied in work on yellow fever vaccine responses in identical twins. From that study: It has been reported that, in twins, the vaccine T cell response seemed partly convergent and partly personalized.

Sequenced input: PBMCs. This sequence was found in a woman under 30 in good health. This rearrangement joins TRBV11-2 to TRBJ2-3; D is perhaps TRBD2 (6 bases). CDR3 nucleotides: TGTGCCAGCAGCCTTGGTCGGGGGACTAGCACAGATACGCAGTATTTT. This sequence encodes CASSLGRGTSTDTQYF.